These 16 T cell receptor beta chains were sequenced from one sample in a study of shared clonotypes between healthy human individuals. The method was immunoSEQ multiplex PCR; TCRdb's version includes in-frame clones alone and lacks a portion of them. The sample yields 2 million to 3 million clones, more than 85% seen once. Sample: naive CD4+ T cells from PBMCs. Subset: CD45RA+ positively selected. The origin of the receptors is a man aged 18 to 30 in good health. Some clones in this sample may be carry-over from other donors' samples.

The chain recombines TRBV10-1 with TRBJ1-6, with 11 bases lining up with TRBD1. Germline assignment: CDR1 WNHNN and CDR2 SYGVQD (reference sequence). Trimming removed 0 bases from V and 10 bases from J; junction bases left unmatched: 5. The CDR3 length is 16 residues. The CDR3 here is CASSESRTGGKSPLHF. Here the CDR3 DNA reads TGCGCCAGCAGTGAGTCGAGGACAGGGGGCAAGTCACCCCTCCACTTT.

The chain is built from TRBV20-1 and TRBJ2-3; possible D gene TRBD2, 6 bases. CDR3 length: 11 residues. CDR1 is DFQATT and CDR2 is SNEGSKA in the germline V gene (reference sequence). CDR3 sequence (DNA): TGCAGCGGGGGTGGGATAGATACGCAGTATTTT. Translation gives CSGGGIDTQYF.

V is TRBV9 and J is TRBJ1-2, with unresolved D. Germline V lookup: CDR1 SGDLS, CDR2 YYNGEE. This CDR3 is 11 amino acids long. The ends were cut back, 4 bases at V and 2 bases at J, with 3 bases in the middle. The CDR3 spells CASSTNYGYTF. In nucleotides, the CDR3 is TGTGCCAGCAGCACAAACTATGGCTACACCTTC.

The V call is TRBV6-5, the J call TRBJ2-7; 7 nucleotides match TRBD2. V lost 2 bases to trimming and J lost 7 bases; unmatched junction nucleotides: 14. CDR1 MNHEY and CDR2 SVGAGI come from the germline V gene. This CDR3 is 16 amino acids long. The CDR3 bases are TGTGCCAGCAGTTACACCCTAGGGGCGGGAGTGGGAGAGCAGTACTTC. Translating it yields CASSYTLGAGVGEQYF.

The CDR3: CASSLEGHNEQFF. Here the CDR3 DNA reads TGTGCCAGCAGTTTAGAGGGCCACAATGAGCAGTTCTTC. This rearrangement joins TRBV5-4 to TRBJ2-1, with a tentative D call TRBD2 (5 bases). V lost 5 bases and J 5 bases, leaving 11 bases between the germline ends. CDR1 is SGHNT, CDR2 YYREEE, per germline (reference sequence). This CDR3 has 13 residues.

The rearrangement joins TRBV7-8 to TRBJ2-7, with 9 bases aligning to TRBD2. This CDR3 spans 14 amino acids. Germline V lookup: CDR1 SGHVS, CDR2 FQNEAQ. V lost 3 bases to trimming and J lost 6 bases; unmatched junction nucleotides: 6. CDR3 DNA sequence: TGTGCCAGCAGCTTGCTGGGACTAGCCCTCGAGCAGTACTTC. This sequence encodes CASSLLGLALEQYF.

This rearrangement joins TRBV5-1 to TRBJ2-5; 7 positions match TRBD2. In germline, CDR1 is SGHRS, CDR2 YFSETQ. This CDR3 spans 16 amino acids. V shed 3 bases, J shed 1 base, and the junction held 9 bases outside the gene matches. The CDR3 here is CASSSGGASGQETQYF. CDR3 in DNA: TGCGCCAGCAGCTCTGGTGGCGCTAGCGGCCAAGAGACCCAGTACTTC.

The CDR3 DNA follows: TGCGCCAGCGGTCGGACTAGTCCGCACACCGGGGAGCTGTTTTTT. Amino acids: CASGRTSPHTGELFF. This chain connects TRBV5-1 to TRBJ2-2; 7 bases fit TRBD2. The germline CDR1 and CDR2 sequences are SGHRS and YFSETQ. CDR3 size: 15 residues. Germline trimming cut 7 bases from V and 3 bases from J; bases unmatched to any gene: 9.

Worth noting for this clone: Other nucleotide sequences from this sample produce the same CDR3. The chain has TRBV9 and TRBJ2-5; TRBD2 aligns across 7 bases. Germline CDR1 and CDR2: SGDLS and YYNGEE. This CDR3 contains 15 residues. The V and J ends lost 0 bases and 5 bases, in that order; junction bases with no gene match: 7. The chain's CDR3 is CASSVAGGRGETQYF. CDR3 coding DNA: TGTGCCAGCAGCGTAGCTGGAGGGCGGGGGGAGACCCAGTACTTC.

This chain joins TRBV2 and TRBJ2-2; D possibly uses TRBD1 or TRBD2 (6 bases each). The CDR3 consists of 13 residues. Germline values: CDR1 SNHLY, CDR2 FYNNEI. Trimming shortened V by 4 bases and J by 6 bases, and 9 bases separated the two germline ends. The CDR3: CASSVEGAGELFF. The CDR3 bases are TGTGCCAGCAGTGTGGAGGGGGCCGGGGAGCTGTTTTTT.

The chain couples TRBV10-1 to TRBJ2-5; TRBD2 is a possible D gene (5 bases). Germline V gives CDR1 WNHNN, CDR2 SYGVQD (reference sequence). V was shortened by 9 bases and J by 0 bases, with 14 bases between the two germline ends. CDR3 length: 14 amino acids. The CDR3 is CARASGSDQETQYF. The CDR3 DNA sequence: TGCGCCAGAGCAAGTGGTAGCGACCAAGAGACCCAGTACTTC.

As to this clone: This specimen includes other DNA sequences encoding the same CDR3. This chain uses TRBV18 with TRBJ2-3; D is possibly TRBD1 or TRBD2 (5 bases each). The CDR3 has 15 amino acids. The germline V gene encodes CDR1 KGHSH and CDR2 LQKENI. V was clipped by 3 bases and J by 1 base, with 11 bases between them. The CDR3 bases are TGTGCCAGCTCACCTCCCGGGACGGGCACAGATACGCAGTATTTT. Translating gives CASSPPGTGTDTQYF.

V usage is TRBV5-8 and J usage is TRBJ2-3; 9 bases line up with TRBD1. Germline CDR1 SGHTS, CDR2 YDEGEE. Trimming at V came to 0 bases and at J to 0 bases, leaving 2 bases not matched to a gene. The CDR3 has 16 amino acids. The CDR3, as DNA: TGTGCCAGCAGCTTGGCCGGACAGGGGAGCACAGATACGCAGTATTTT. It encodes CASSLAGQGSTDTQYF.

The chain uses TRBV2 and TRBJ2-2, with 11 bases fitting TRBD2. J gave up 6 bases and V 2 bases, and 8 bases lay outside the gene matches. Germline-derived CDR1 and CDR2 are SNHLY and FYNNEI. The length of the CDR3 is 17 residues. The CDR3 sequence: CASSEPLAGGPAGELFF. CDR3 sequence (DNA): TGTGCCAGCAGTGAACCCTTAGCGGGAGGGCCCGCCGGGGAGCTGTTTTTT.

V gene TRBV2 combines with J gene TRBJ1-5, with D unclear. The ends were cut back, 8 bases at V and 7 bases at J, with 15 bases in the middle. The germline V gene encodes CDR1 SNHLY and CDR2 FYNNEI. The CDR3 extends over 13 amino acids. The CDR3 reads CASQSGPGQPQHF. For the CDR3, the DNA is TGTGCCAGCCAGTCAGGCCCCGGGCAGCCCCAGCATTTT.

In its sample, this clone was seen a few times. Other DNA sequences in the sample encode the same CDR3. The J gene is TRBJ1-1, the V gene TRBV2, with 10 bases that match TRBD1. Trimming cost V 4 bases and J 4 bases; bases outside gene matches: 0. CDR3 length: 13 amino acids. Germline V gene lookup returns CDR1 SNHLY and CDR2 FYNNEI. In nucleotides, the CDR3 is TGTGCCAGCAGTGGACAGGGGGCCACTGAAGCTTTCTTT. Its translation: CASSGQGATEAFF.